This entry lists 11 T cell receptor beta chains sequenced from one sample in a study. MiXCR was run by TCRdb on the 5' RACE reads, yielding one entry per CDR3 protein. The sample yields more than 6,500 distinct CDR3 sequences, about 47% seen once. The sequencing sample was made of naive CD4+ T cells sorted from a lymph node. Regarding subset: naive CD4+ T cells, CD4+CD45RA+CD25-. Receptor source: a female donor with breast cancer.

The CDR3 spells CASSPWQGDGYTF. The DNA of the CDR3 is TGCGCCAGCAGCCCCTGGCAGGGTGATGGCTACACCTTC. This sequence joins TRBV5-1 and TRBJ1-2; TRBD1 is a possible D gene (5 bases). There are 13 residues in the CDR3. Trimming removed 4 bases at V and 6 bases at J, with 13 bases between. Looked up from germline, CDR1 is SGHRS and CDR2 is YFSETQ.

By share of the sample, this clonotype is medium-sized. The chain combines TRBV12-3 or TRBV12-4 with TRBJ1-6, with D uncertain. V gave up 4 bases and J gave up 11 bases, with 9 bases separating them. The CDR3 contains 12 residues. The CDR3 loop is CASSWAGAPLHF. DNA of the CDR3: TGTGCCAGCAGTTGGGCTGGGGCACCCCTCCACTTT.

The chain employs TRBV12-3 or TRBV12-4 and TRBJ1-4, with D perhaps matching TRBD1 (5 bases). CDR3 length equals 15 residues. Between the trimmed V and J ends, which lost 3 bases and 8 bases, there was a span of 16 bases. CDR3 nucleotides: TGTGCCAGCAGTTTGGGGCAGGGTGGAATCGAAAAACTGTTTTTT. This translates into CASSLGQGGIEKLFF.

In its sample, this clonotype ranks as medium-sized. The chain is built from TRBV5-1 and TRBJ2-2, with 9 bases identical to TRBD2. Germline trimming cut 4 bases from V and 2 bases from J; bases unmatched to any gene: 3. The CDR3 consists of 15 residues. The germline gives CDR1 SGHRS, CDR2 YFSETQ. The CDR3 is CASSPSGTNTGELFF. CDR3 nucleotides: TGCGCCAGCAGCCCTAGCGGGACCAACACCGGGGAGCTGTTTTTT.

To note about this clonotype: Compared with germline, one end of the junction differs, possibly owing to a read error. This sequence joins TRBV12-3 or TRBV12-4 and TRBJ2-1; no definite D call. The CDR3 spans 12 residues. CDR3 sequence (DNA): TGTGCCAGCAATTTACTGGGCAATGAGCAGTTCTTC. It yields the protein CASNLLGNEQFF.

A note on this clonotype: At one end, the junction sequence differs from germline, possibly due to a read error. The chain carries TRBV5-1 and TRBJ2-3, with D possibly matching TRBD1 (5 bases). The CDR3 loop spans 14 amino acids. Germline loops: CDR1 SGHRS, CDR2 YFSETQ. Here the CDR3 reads CASLRGGSTGTQYF. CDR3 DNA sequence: TGCGCCAGCTTAAGAGGCGGAAGCACAGGTACGCAGTATTTT.

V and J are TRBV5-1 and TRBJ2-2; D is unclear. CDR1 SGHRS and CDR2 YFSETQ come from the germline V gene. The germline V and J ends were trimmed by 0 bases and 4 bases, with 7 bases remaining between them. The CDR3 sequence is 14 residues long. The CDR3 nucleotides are TGCGCCAGCAGCTTGGTAGGGTCCACCGGGGAGCTGTTTTTT. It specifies CASSLVGSTGELFF.

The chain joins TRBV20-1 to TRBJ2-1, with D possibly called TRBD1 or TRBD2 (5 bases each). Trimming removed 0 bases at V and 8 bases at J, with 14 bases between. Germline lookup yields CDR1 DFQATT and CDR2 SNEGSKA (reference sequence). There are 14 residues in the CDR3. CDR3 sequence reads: CSARDPARGHEQFF. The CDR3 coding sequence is TGCAGTGCTAGAGACCCAGCGAGGGGCCATGAGCAGTTCTTC.

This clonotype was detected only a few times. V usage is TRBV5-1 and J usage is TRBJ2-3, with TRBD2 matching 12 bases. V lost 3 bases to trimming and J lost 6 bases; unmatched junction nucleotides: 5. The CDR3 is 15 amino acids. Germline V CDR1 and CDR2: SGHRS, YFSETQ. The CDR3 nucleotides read TGCGCCAGCAGCTATACTAGCGGGGGGTTTGATACGCAGTATTTT. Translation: CASSYTSGGFDTQYF.

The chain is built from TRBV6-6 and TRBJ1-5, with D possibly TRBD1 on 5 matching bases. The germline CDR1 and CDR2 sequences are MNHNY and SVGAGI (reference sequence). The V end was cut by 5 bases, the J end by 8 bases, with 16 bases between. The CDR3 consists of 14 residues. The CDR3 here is CASSPTGPNEPQHF. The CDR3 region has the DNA TGTGCCAGCAGTCCCACGGGACCAAATGAGCCCCAGCATTTT.

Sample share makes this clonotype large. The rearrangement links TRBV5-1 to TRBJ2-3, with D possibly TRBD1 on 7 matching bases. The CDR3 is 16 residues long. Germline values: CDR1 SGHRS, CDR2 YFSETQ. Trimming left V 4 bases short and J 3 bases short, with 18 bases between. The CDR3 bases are TGCGCCAGCAGCCTTCGACAGGGCGCGGGGACAGATACGCAGTATTTT. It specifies CASSLRQGAGTDTQYF.